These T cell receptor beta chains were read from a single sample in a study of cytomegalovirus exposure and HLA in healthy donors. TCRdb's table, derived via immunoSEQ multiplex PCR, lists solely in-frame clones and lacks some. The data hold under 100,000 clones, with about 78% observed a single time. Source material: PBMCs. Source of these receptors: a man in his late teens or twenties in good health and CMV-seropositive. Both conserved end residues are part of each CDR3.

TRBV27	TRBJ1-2	CASRYTGTGGSYTF
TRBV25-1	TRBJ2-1	CASSELGGNEQFF
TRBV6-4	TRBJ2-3	CASSPLAGEADTQYF
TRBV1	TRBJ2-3	CTSSQPGTRCTDTQYF
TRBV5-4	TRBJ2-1	CASSGTSGSSNEQFF
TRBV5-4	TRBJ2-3	CASSPSPWTGEGSDTQYF
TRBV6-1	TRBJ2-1	CASSDNPGGNEQFF
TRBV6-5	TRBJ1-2	CASSSGGHGYTF
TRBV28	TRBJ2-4	CASSLSGEGAKNIQYF
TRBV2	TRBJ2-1	CASSVTGIEQFF
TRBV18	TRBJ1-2	CASSPAGGGYGYTF
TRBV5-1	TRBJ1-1	CASSLGHRNTEAFF
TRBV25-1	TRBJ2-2	CASSEEDRGRSNTGELFF
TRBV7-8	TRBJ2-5	CASSPVGVRETQYF
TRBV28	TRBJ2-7	CASSLGGIESYEQYF
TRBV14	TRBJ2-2	CASSQASGGVYTGELFF
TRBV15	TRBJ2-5	CAIDSTVQETQYF
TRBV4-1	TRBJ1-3	CASSSGQGSSGNTIYF
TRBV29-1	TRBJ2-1	CSVNRDSANEQFF
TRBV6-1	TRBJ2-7	CASSGLDRSYEQYF
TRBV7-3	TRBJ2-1	CASSARTSGYNEQFF
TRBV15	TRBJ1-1	CATSKQGVGNTEAFF
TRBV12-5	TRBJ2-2	CASGPGSSTGELFF
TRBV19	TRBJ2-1	CASTGQEGKEQFF
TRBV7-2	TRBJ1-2	CASSPPGKRWDGYTF
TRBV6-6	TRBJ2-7	CASLAGPKFYEQYF
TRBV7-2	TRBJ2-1	CASSSTGLVVYEQFF
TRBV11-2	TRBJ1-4	CASRKRDRGFEKLFF
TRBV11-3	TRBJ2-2	CASSSRGPGELFF
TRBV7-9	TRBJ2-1	CASRRESYNEQFF
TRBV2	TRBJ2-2	CASSEEGELFF
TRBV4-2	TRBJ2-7	CASSLHGLAGLYEQYF
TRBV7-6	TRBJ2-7	CASSYQTRTYEQYF
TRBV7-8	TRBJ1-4	CASSRDRFNEKLFF
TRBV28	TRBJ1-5	CASSTGSSQPQHF
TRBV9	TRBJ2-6	CASSVAIPAGANVLTF
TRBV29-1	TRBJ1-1	CSVEDRQEYPTEAFF